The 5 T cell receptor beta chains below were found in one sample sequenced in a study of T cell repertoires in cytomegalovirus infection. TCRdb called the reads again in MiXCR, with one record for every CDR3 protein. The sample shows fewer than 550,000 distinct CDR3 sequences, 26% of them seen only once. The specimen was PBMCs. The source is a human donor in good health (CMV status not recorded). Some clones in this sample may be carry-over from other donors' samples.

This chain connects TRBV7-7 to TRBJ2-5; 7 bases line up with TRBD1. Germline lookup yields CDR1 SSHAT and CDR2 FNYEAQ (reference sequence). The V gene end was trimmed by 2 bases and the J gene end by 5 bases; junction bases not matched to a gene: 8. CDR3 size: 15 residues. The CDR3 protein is CASSLSTGWEETQYF. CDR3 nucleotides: TGTGCCAGCAGCTTATCGACAGGGTGGGAGGAGACCCAGTACTTC. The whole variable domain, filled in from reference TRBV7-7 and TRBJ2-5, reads GAGVSQSPRYKVTKRGQDVTLRCDPISSHATLYWYQQALGQGPEFLTYFNYEAQPDKSGLPSDRFSAERPEGSISTLTIQRTEQRDSAMYRCASSLSTGWEETQYFGPGTRLLVL.

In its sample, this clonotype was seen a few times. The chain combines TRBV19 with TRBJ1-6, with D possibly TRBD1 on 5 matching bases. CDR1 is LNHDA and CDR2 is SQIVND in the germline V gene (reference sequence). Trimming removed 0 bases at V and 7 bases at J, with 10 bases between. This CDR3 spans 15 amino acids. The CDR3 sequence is CASSIDQGTNSPLHF. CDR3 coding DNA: TGTGCCAGTAGTATAGATCAGGGCACAAATTCACCCCTCCACTTT. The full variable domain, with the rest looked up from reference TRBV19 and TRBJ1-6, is DGGITQSPKYLFRKEGQNVTLSCEQNLNHDAMYWYRQDPGQGLRLIYYSQIVNDFQKGDIAEGYSVSREKKESFPLTVTSAQKNPTAFYLCASSIDQGTNSPLHFGNGTRLTVT.

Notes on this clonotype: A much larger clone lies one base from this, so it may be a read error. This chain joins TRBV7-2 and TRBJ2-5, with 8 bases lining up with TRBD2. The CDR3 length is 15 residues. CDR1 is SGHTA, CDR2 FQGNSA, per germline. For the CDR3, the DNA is TGTGCCAGCAGCTACCAAGCGGGGGCCCAAGAGACCCAGTGCTTC. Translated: CASSYQAGAQETQCF.

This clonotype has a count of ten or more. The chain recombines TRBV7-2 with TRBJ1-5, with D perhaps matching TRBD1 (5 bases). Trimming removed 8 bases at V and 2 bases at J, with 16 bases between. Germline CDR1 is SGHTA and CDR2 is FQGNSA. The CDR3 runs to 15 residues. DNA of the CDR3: TGTGCCAGCGGACCCGGGACCGCCGGCAATCAGCCCCAGCATTTT. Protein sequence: CASGPGTAGNQPQHF.

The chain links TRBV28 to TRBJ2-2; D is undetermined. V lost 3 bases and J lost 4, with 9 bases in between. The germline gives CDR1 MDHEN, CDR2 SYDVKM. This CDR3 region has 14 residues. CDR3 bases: TGTGCCAGCAGTTTGACCCTGTCCACCGGGGAGCTGTTTTTT. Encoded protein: CASSLTLSTGELFF.